One T cell receptor (beta chain) is described in this entry. These data belong to a study of T cells expressing NK-cell markers. Germline V lookup: CDR1 SGHAT, CDR2 FQNNGV. The CDR3 has 16 amino acids. TCRdb re-called the 5' RACE reads; one entry per CDR3 protein, DNA not given. The sample table sets out 450,000 to 600,000 distinct CDR3 sequences. The V and J genes are TRBV11-2 and TRBJ2-1; the TCRdb D gene call, TRBD1, has no DNA to confirm it. Material: blood T cells: a sorted CD56 or NKG2C T cell subset, CD4+ or CD8+ T cells, or bulk PBMC T cells (not recorded which). The TCR was taken from a man aged 18 to 35 in good health. The CDR3 loop is CASSQTGKGLFNEQFF.